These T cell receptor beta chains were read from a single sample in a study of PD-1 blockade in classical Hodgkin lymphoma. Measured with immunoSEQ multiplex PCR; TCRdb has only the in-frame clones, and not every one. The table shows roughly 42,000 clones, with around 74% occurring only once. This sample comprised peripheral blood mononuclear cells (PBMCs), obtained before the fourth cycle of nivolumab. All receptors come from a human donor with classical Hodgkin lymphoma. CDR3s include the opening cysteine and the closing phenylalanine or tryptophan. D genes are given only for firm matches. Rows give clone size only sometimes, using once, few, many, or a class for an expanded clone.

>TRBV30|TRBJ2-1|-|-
TGTGCCTGGAGTACGAGGGGGGGCGGAAATGAGCAGTTCTTC
CAWSTRGGGNEQFF
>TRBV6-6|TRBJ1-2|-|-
TGTGCCAGCAGCCCATTGACAGACATCTATGGCTACACCTTC
CASSPLTDIYGYTF
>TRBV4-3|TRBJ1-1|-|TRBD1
TGCGCCAGCAGCCAAGATCTGGAGGGACAGGGTCTGGACACTGAAGCTTTCTTT
CASSQDLEGQGLDTEAFF
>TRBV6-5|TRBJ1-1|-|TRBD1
TGTGCCAGCAGTTACTCCCAGGGGGACACTGAAGCTTTCTTT
CASSYSQGDTEAFF
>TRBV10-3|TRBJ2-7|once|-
TGTGCCATCAGCGAACAGGGTGCACTCTACGAGCAGTACTTC
CAISEQGALYEQYF
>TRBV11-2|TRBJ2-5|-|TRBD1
TGTGCCAGCAGCTTAACTCAGGGGGACGAGGAGACCCAGTACTTC
CASSLTQGDEETQYF
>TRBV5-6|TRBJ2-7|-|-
TGTGCCAGCAGCTTGGGGTTGGGGGAAGGGGAGCAGTACTTC
CASSLGLGEGEQYF
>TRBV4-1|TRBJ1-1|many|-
TGCGCCAGCAGCCAAGAAAGGAGCGGGGCGACTGAAGCTTTCTTT
CASSQERSGATEAFF
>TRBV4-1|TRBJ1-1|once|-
TGCGCCAGCAGTCAGGGGTATAACACTGAAGCTTTCTTT
CASSQGYNTEAFF
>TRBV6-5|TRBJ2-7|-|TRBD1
TGTGCCAGCAGCGGGGGACAGGGGCGGCGCGAGCAGTACTTC
CASSGGQGRREQYF
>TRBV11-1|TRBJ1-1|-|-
TGTGCCAGCAGCTTGGACCCGACATCTGAGTCCACTGAAGCTTTCTTT
CASSLDPTSESTEAFF
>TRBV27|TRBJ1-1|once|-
TGTGCCAGCAGTACCCGAACGAACAGGGAACCCATGCGAGCTTTCTTT
CASSTRTNREPMRAFF
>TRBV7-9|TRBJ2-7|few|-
TGTGCCAGCAGCCCGGGGGGGACAGCTTCCTACGAGCAGTACTTC
CASSPGGTASYEQYF
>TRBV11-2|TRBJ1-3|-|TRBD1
TGTGCCAGCAGCTCGGACAGGGTGGGAAACACCATATATTTT
CASSSDRVGNTIYF
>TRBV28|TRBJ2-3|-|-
TGTGCCAGCAGTTTAGGCGTCGAGGGGGGGGGCGTAGATACGCAGTATTTT
CASSLGVEGGGVDTQYF
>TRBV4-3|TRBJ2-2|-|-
TGCGCCAGCAGCCAAGAAGGGAGCCTGAACACCGGGGAGCTGTTTTTT
CASSQEGSLNTGELFF
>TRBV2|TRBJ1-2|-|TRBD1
TGTGCCAGCAAGGTGGATCTTGGACAGGGGGGCGATGGCTACACCTTC
CASKVDLGQGGDGYTF
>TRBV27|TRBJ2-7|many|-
TGTGCCAGCAGCTGGAGGGGGACGAGCGAGCAGTACTTC
CASSWRGTSEQYF
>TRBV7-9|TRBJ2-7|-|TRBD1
TGTGCCAGCAGTCGCTATACCGGGACAGGGAAATACGAGCAGTACTTC
CASSRYTGTGKYEQYF
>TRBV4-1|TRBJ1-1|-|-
TGCGCCAGCAGCCAAGATGTCGGGCAGGGCACTAGAGAAGCTTTCTTT
CASSQDVGQGTREAFF
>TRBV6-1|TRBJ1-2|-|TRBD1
TGTGCCAGCAGTGAAGGGGACAGCAACTATGGCTACACCTTC
CASSEGDSNYGYTF
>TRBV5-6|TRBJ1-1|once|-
TGTGCCAGCAGCTTTACGGGCAGGAACACTGAAGCTTTCTTT
CASSFTGRNTEAFF
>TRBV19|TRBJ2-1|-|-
TGTGCCAGTAGCCCAGTAGGGGTTAGTGAGCAGTTCTTC
CASSPVGVSEQFF
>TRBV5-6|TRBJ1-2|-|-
TGTGCCAGCAGTATTGACGGACCCTATGGCTACACCTTC
CASSIDGPYGYTF
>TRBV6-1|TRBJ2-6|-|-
TGTGCCAGCAGTGAAGGAATGGGCTCTGGGGCCAACGTCCTGACTTTC
CASSEGMGSGANVLTF
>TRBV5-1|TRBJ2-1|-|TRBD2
TGCGCCAGCAGCTTGGTAGCGGGGGATAACAATGAGCAGTTCTTC
CASSLVAGDNNEQFF
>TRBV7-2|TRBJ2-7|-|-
TGTGCCAGCAGCTTGCTAGGGTCCTACGAGCAGTACTTC
CASSLLGSYEQYF
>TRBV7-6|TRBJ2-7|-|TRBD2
TGTGCCAGCAGCAAAACGGGGGGGTCATGGATCGACGAGCAGTACTTC
CASSKTGGSWIDEQYF
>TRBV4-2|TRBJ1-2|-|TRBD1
TGTGCCAGCAGCCAAAAAGGGGGCCCCGCCCTGGATACTAACTATGGCTACACCTTC
CASSQKGGPALDTNYGYTF
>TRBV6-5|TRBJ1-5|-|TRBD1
TGTGCCAGCAGCCCCGGGACAGAAAATCAGCCCCAGCATTTT
CASSPGTENQPQHF
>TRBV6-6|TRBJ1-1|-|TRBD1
TGTGCCAGCAGTTACGGGCAGGGGGCTGAAGCTTTCTTT
CASSYGQGAEAFF
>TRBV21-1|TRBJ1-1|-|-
TGTGCCAGGTACCGCCACTCCCCACCGGCGGCGGACACGAACACTGAAGCTTTCTTT
CARYRHSPPAADTNTEAFF
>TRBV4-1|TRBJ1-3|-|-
TGCGCCAGCAGCCAAGAAGGGGTAGGGGTGAGGTCTGGAAACACCATATATTTT
CASSQEGVGVRSGNTIYF
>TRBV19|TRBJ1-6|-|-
TGTGCCAGTAGCGGGTTTTCGGGTTCACCCCTCCACTTT
CASSGFSGSPLHF
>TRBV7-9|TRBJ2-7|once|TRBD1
TGTGCCAGCAGCACACCGGGACAGGGCAACGAGCAGTACTTC
CASSTPGQGNEQYF
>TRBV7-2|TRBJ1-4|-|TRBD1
TGTGCCAGCAGCTTAGTAGGCGGGCAGGGGGGGGAAAAACTGTTTTTT
CASSLVGGQGGEKLFF
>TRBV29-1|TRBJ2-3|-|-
TGCAGCGTTGAAGCAGATACGCAGTATTTT
CSVEADTQYF
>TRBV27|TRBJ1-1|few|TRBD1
TGTGCCAGCAGTTTATCGGGACAGCGGGGAACTGAAGCTTTCTTT
CASSLSGQRGTEAFF
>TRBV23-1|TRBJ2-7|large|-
TGCGCCAGCAGTCAATCCCCGCAGCCCCACTCCTACGAGCAGTACTTC
CASSQSPQPHSYEQYF
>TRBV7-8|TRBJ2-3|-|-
TGTGCCAGCAGCCTAGTCCGCGGCGGGGGCACAGATACGCAGTATTTT
CASSLVRGGGTDTQYF
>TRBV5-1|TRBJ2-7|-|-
TGCGCCAGCAGCTTGGCAACATCTTCCTACGAGCAGTACTTC
CASSLATSSYEQYF
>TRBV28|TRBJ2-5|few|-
TGTGCCAGCAGGCCACTTAGTGGGGAGACCCAGTACTTC
CASRPLSGETQYF
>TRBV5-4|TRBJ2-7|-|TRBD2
TGTGCCAGCAGCTTGGGGGCCGGGGGGGCCGCTTCCTACGAGCAGTACTTC
CASSLGAGGAASYEQYF
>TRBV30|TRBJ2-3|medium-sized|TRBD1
TGTGCCTGGAGCCGGGGACAGGGTGGTGCAGATACGCAGTATTTT
CAWSRGQGGADTQYF
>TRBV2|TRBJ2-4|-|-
TGTGCCAGCAGTTTTAACCCCCTCGGCGGGACACTAGCCAAAAACATTCAGTACTTC
CASSFNPLGGTLAKNIQYF
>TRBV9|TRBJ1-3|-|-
TGTGCCAGCAGCGATCGAAGCTCTGGAAACACCATATATTTT
CASSDRSSGNTIYF
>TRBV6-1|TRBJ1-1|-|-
TGTGCCAGCAGTGAAATGGGAAAGAGTTTTCGGACTGAAGCTTTCTTT
CASSEMGKSFRTEAFF
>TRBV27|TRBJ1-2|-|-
TGTGCCAGCAGTTTAAAAGTCGCAGGGTCCGTCTATGGCTACACCTTC
CASSLKVAGSVYGYTF
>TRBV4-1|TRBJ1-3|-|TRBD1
TGCGCCAGCAGCCAAGATCACAGGGGGCTTGGAAACACCATATATTTT
CASSQDHRGLGNTIYF